This T cell receptor beta chain appears in the sequencing data of a study of blood T cells in healthy people across ages. Primed by a sample-barcoded 5' primer and a J-beta primer mix, a second PCR proceeded for roughly 6 to 12 cycles. Researchers report that a template-switch adaptor with 12 random nucleotides tagged each cDNA molecule. TCRdb re-called the 5' RACE reads with MiXCR, one entry per CDR3 protein. The sample yields 750,000 to 850,000 distinct CDR3 sequences, around a quarter seen once. The CDR3 is 14 amino acids. Germline values: CDR1 SGHKS, CDR2 YYEKEE (reference sequence). With 4 bases clipped from V and 8 bases from J, the junction kept 6 bases outside the gene matches. The sample was also linked to a second study, of T cells of mothers and their children. From that paper: Mothers gave over 8.5 million TCR beta CDR3 reads each, and children some 3 million each. Relative to unrelated pairs, biologically related mother-child dyads exhibited marginally greater, non-significant overlap.

The source is a boy younger than 18 in good health. Sequenced sample: blood. This chain uses TRBV5-5 with TRBJ1-4; TRBD1 agrees at 9 bases. CDR3 region: CASSNRDRDEKLFF. Written as DNA, the CDR3 is TGTGCCAGCAGCAACCGGGACAGGGACGAAAAACTGTTTTTT.